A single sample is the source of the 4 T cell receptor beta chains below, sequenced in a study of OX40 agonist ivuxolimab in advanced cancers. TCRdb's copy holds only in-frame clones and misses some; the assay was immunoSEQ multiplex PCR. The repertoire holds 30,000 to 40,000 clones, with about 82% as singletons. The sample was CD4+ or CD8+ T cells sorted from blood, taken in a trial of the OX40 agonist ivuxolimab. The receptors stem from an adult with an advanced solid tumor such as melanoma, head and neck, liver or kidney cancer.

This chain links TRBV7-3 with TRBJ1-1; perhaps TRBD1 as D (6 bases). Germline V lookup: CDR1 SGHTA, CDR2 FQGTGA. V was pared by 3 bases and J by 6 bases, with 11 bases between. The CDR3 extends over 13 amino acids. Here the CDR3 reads CASSFTGRAEAFF. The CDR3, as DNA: TGTGCCAGCAGCTTTACAGGGAGGGCTGAAGCTTTCTTT.

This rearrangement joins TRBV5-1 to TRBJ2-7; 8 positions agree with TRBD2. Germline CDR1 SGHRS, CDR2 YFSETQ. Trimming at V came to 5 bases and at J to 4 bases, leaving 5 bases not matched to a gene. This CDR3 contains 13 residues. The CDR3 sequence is CASRGTSVYEQYF. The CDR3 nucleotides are TGCGCCAGCAGGGGGACTAGTGTTTACGAGCAGTACTTC.

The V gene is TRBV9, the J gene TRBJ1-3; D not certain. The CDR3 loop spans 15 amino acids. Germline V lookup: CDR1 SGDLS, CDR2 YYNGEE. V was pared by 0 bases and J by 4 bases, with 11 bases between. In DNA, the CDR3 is TGTGCCAGCAGCGTAGAGATGGGTCTCGGAAACACCATATATTTT. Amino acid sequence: CASSVEMGLGNTIYF.

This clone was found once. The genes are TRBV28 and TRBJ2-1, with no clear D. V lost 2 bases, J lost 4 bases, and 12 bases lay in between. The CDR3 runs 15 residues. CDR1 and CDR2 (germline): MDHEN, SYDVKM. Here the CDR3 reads CASSLRMVGYNEQFF. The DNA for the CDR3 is TGTGCCAGCAGTTTAAGGATGGTAGGGTACAATGAGCAGTTCTTC.